This TCR beta chain was sequenced in a study of cytomegalovirus exposure and HLA in healthy donors (dated by TCRdb to the late 2010s). General notes on the study: According to an earlier analysis of several hundred of the donors, 200 million or so T cells yielded some 110 million unique TCR beta sequences and less than 300 Gb of sequence data. To decide whether each TCR beta V gene segment behaved as functional or pseudogenic, an earlier analysis of some 580 of the donors relied on high-throughput TCR beta sequencing. Rather than using new phenotypic data, the later analysis identified candidate immune exposures from TCR beta sequences and from how often those sequences occurred across donors. Four or five DR-DQ haplotypes were handled as single units for association and clustering because linkage in the cohort was strong. Of the 398 genotyped donors, approximately 83% fell in the genetic ancestry cluster associated with self-reported Caucasian donors. About 280 gigabases of sequencing data and 75 million to 85 million unique TCR sequences made up an early release that covered 640 HLA-typed donors. Typing coverage differed by locus: A, B, C, DRB1 and DQB1 were typed in roughly 620-630 donors, DQA1 in about 560, DPA1 in around 600, and DPB1 in just under 490. The study aimed to test whether cataloging public T cell receptors could reveal signatures of past pathogen exposure. A later genetic analysis took genome-wide SNP genotypes for about three fifths of the roughly 700 donors and used that subset as a discovery cohort. To study patterns of TCR occurrence, a later analysis re-analyzed previously published TCR beta repertoires from around 670 donors and added high-resolution HLA genotyping. To predict cytomegalovirus infection status, the study combined high-throughput TCR immunosequencing, statistical association of individual TCRs with disease status, and machine learning. On average, 235,054 unique TCR beta nucleotide sequences were sequenced per donor among more than 350 genotyped donors of the cohort, with about 17% of those sequences being non-productive. The study used immunosequencing to profile the T cell repertoires of some 600 subjects and linked those repertoires to cytomegalovirus serostatus. HLA typing covered class I and class II loci at four-digit resolution. Alongside the repertoire data, information on donor age, sex, ethnicity and CMV serostatus was compiled. Every repertoire in the discovery cohort had been generated on one and the same sequencing platform. Along with the approximately 700-subject first cohort, a separate validation cohort of over a hundred different subjects was used.

The cohort comprised 666 healthy bone marrow donors. All cohort members were sampled while nominally healthy, although unrecorded immune exposures were likely present. The donor tested CMV seronegative, placing the donor among the 350 to 400 seronegative members of the cohort. A peripheral blood sample was provided by each donor, and peripheral blood mononuclear cells were used for TCR beta sequencing. Genomic DNA extraction from the blood cell samples was performed with the Qiagen DNeasy Blood Extraction Kit. This clone was observed once. There is no known antigen for this receptor. One base away there is no much larger clone; base qualities are not given. The library was produced with the immunoSEQ multiplex PCR assay. For the multiplex PCR, a mixture combining 60 forward primers for TCR Vbeta segments and 13 reverse primers for TCR Jbeta segments was used. Amplification of the CDR3 region of rearranged TCR beta genes was performed with a multiplex PCR assay on genomic DNA. On the Illumina HiSeq System, the amplified TCR beta libraries were sequenced as 87-base-pair reads. The original methods were these. In a later analysis, tens of millions of unique TCR beta chains were counted across the 500 to 850 repertoires, and approximately 9.9 million of these chains were shared by at least two donors. Raw reads were error-corrected and collapsed into unique sequences by a nearest-neighbor algorithm in which closely related sequences were merged to remove PCR and sequencing errors. Alignment of CDR3 sequences to IMGT reference sequences was used to assign V, D and J gene segments. For a sequence to be retained, a match of at least six nucleotides was required to both a V gene segment and a J gene segment. Rearrangements were called productive when the CDR3 lacked stop codons and stayed in frame with V and J; all others were non-productive. Following IMGT convention, CDR3 was defined as the stretch from the second conserved V-encoded cysteine to the conserved J-encoded phenylalanine. In an earlier analysis of around 600 of the donors, sequences lacking an unambiguous match to a single V gene segment were excluded. In an earlier analysis of about 590 of the donors, a V segment was called functional when productive rearrangements were above 56.7%, and segregating when the standard deviation between donors exceeded 5%. To diagnose cytomegalovirus status from the catalog of TCR beta chain sequences, a statistical classification framework was built. A later analysis assigned V and J genes by comparing TCR nucleotide sequences with IMGT/GENE-DB human TR gene sequences. In a later analysis, CDR3 sequences and most-parsimonious VDJ recombination scenarios were assigned using the TCRdist pipeline. A later analysis defined each TCR beta chain by its CDR3 amino acid sequence plus V-gene family, and excluded reads lacking a unique V-gene family. A later analysis removed over 500 highly shared, low-generation-probability nucleotide sequences to deal with suspected cross-contamination and a sequencing artifact. In a later analysis, a clonal expansion index for each public chain was calculated from normalized within-repertoire ranks of inferred template counts. In a later analysis, generation probabilities were computed with a VDJ recombination model fitted to out-of-frame rearrangements, and the resulting probabilities were checked against IGoR. Hypergeometric tests were used in a later analysis to score TCR-TCR, TCR-HLA and TCR-CMV co-occurrence, with a repertoire-size bias correction applied to the TCR pairs. To estimate false discovery rates, a later analysis permuted the HLA or CMV assignments 20 times. In a later analysis, co-occurring TCRs were grouped with DBSCAN, and TCRdist sequence similarity was added when clustering was performed within HLA-allele-positive subsets. For co-occurrence clustering, repertoires with fewer than 30,000 or more than 120,000 public chains were excluded, along with four or five repertoires with anomalous nucleotide sharing. Sourced from immuneACCESS, this table was stored by TCRdb with only in-frame sequences that have V and J called. A share of the clones is absent; for the studies checked, an unresolved V gene accounts for under half, and the remainder has no known explanation. V and J calls and clone size come straight from that table; D and trimming were deduced from the DNA. Counted in this sample were 200,000 to 250,000 clones; 75% of them appeared once. Roughly 1.9% of the sample is held by the ten biggest clonotypes.

Study-wide conclusions, independent of this receptor: While some public TCRs were present in many individuals, most TCR sequences turned up only very rarely across donors. In vitro tests confirmed that a few of the cytomegalovirus-associated TCR beta chains recognize cytomegalovirus antigens. In a later genetic analysis, fewer N-insertions in productive TCRs were reported among donors in an Asian-associated ancestry cluster than the approximately 670-donor mean. In a later analysis, several top co-occurrence clusters were reported to appear linked to parvovirus B19, influenza, CMV and Epstein-Barr virus. A further reported finding was that TCR beta sequences accurately predicted the HLA-A and HLA-B alleles for most subjects in the first cohort. In a later analysis, HLA-associated TCR beta chains were found to be more clonally expanded and to have lower generation probabilities than equally common non-associated chains. A group of highly shared sequence variants was considered likely to be a technical artifact of the sequencing pipeline. Only TCR beta chains were sequenced in this cohort, and the absence of alpha or paired-chain data limited detectable features. Specific HLA alleles were associated with 15,000 to 20,000 TCR beta sequences at a false discovery rate of 0.05 in a later analysis. Over 15 rarely observed V segments, including chromosome 9 orphons, were excluded from the earlier analysis of some 590 of the donors because counts were too low. A later analysis found that most CMV-associated TCR beta chains appeared HLA-restricted, with HLA associations seemingly driven largely by CMV exposure. The presence/absence analyses assumed that sequencing depth was roughly uniform across donors, and that assumption may not be true. In a later analysis, TCR association rates were found to vary across HLA loci, with the most associated TCRs seen for DRB1 alleles and the fewest for HLA-C alleles. The study gave a list of more than 150 TCR beta chains associated with cytomegalovirus. In an earlier analysis of about 540 of the donors, most TCR beta V segments were observed in productive rearrangements about 90% or about 30% of the time, broadly matching IMGT annotations. Cytomegalovirus status was reported to be diagnosed by the classifier with high specificity and sensitivity in both the original and validation cohorts. The authors suggested that the approach could potentially be extended to other disease states and immunological phenotypes. When HLA alleles, especially DR and DQ, strongly co-occurred, attributing TCR associations to individual alleles was difficult. Linkage disequilibrium might explain the correlated functional status among segregating V segments, but an unknown experimental factor could not be ruled out. An association between a missense DCLRE1C variant and V-gene and J-gene trimming of TCR beta chains was found in a later genetic analysis and replicated in an independent cohort. Immune exposure information for the cohort was limited to CMV serostatus. HLA typing was unavailable for some donors at each locus, so association tests used only the typed subset. Some IMGT-functional V segments, including TRBV6-2 and TRBV6-3, could not be distinguished by the 87-base-pair reads and were therefore excluded.

Based on the germline V gene, the CDR1 and CDR2 sequences are SGHVS and FQNEAQ. The CDR3 spans 18 residues, from the cysteine through the phenylalanine. The CDR3 DNA has 54 bases and is translated from base 1. Trimming removed 4 bases from V and 4 bases from J; the gene matches leave 15 bases unexplained. The sequence was obtained from a woman younger than 45 in good health and CMV-seronegative. The sequenced sample consisted of PBMCs. The chain links TRBV7-8 with TRBJ1-1, with 10 bases matching TRBD1. In nucleotides, the sequence is TGTGCCAGCAGCTCCCTGGGACAGGGGTATTCCCCGCCCACTGAAGCTTTCTTT. This translates into CASSSLGQGYSPPTEAFF.